The next 12 T cell receptor beta chains were all read from a single sample in a study of cytomegalovirus exposure and HLA in healthy donors. Measured with immunoSEQ multiplex PCR; TCRdb has only the in-frame clones, and not every one. The table records about 220,000 clones, 80% to 85% of them present only once. The sequenced sample was PBMCs. Source of these receptors: a woman younger than 45 in good health and CMV-seropositive.

This sequence joins TRBV5-1 and TRBJ1-5; no clear D. This CDR3 spans 16 amino acids. The germline V gene encodes CDR1 SGHRS and CDR2 YFSETQ. V gave up 4 bases and J gave up 1 base, with 15 bases separating them. CDR3 DNA: TGCGCCAGCAGCCCAGACCCCAAAGGGAGCAATCAGCCCCAGCATTTT. Protein sequence: CASSPDPKGSNQPQHF.

This clone was counted between two and nine times. V and J are TRBV30 and TRBJ1-5; 7 nucleotides agree with TRBD1. The germline V gene encodes CDR1 GTSNPN and CDR2 SVGIG (reference sequence). With V trimmed by 3 bases and J by 5 bases, 4 bases remained unmatched. This CDR3 has 13 residues. CDR3 residues: CAWRQGSDQPQHF. CDR3 nucleotides: TGTGCCTGGAGACAGGGGTCTGATCAGCCCCAGCATTTT.

As for this clone: Other DNA sequences from this sample encode an identical CDR3 as well. The chain employs TRBV18 and TRBJ2-7; D ambiguous. Trimming removed 2 bases at V and 3 bases at J, with 5 bases between. Germline V gene lookup returns CDR1 KGHSH and CDR2 LQKENI. The CDR3 spans 12 residues. CDR3 residues: CASSPERYEQYF. CDR3 in DNA: TGTGCCAGCTCACCAGAGCGCTACGAGCAGTACTTC.

This chain links TRBV27 with TRBJ2-1, with 13 bases fitting TRBD2. The junction had 4 bases not matched to a gene; V was cut back by 3 bases and J by 5 bases. CDR1 is MNHEY and CDR2 is SMNVEV in the germline V gene (reference sequence). The CDR3 totals 16 residues. CDR3 bases: TGTGCCAGCAGTTTCCAGGGACTAGCGGGGAACAATGAGCAGTTCTTC. Translated: CASSFQGLAGNNEQFF.

The chain employs TRBV25-1 and TRBJ1-1; unclear D gene. The V end was cut by 1 base, the J end by 6 bases, with 6 bases between. CDR1 and CDR2 from the germline V gene are MGHDK and SYGVNS. The CDR3 length is 12 residues. The CDR3 sequence is CASSELESEAFF. The DNA of the CDR3 is TGTGCCAGCAGTGAATTAGAGTCTGAAGCTTTCTTT.

This clone was counted a few times. The chain is built from TRBV25-1 and TRBJ2-2; no reliable D call. The germline gives CDR1 MGHDK, CDR2 SYGVNS. V was shortened by 7 bases and J by 4 bases, with 7 bases between the two germline ends. This CDR3 comprises 12 residues. CDR3 sequence reads: CASISLTGELFF. The DNA of the CDR3 is TGTGCCAGCATCTCTCTCACCGGGGAGCTGTTTTTT.

This clone was counted once. The CDR3: CASSLPVNTGELFF. The CDR3 DNA reads TGTGCCAGCAGCTTACCTGTGAACACCGGGGAGCTGTTTTTT. This sequence joins TRBV7-2 and TRBJ2-2, with unresolved D. The CDR3 has 14 amino acids. Trimming removed 2 bases from V and 1 base from J, with 5 bases in between. The germline V gene has CDR1 SGHTA and CDR2 FQGNSA.

The V gene is TRBV7-3, the J gene TRBJ2-1; TRBD1 matches at 7 bases. The germline V gene has CDR1 SGHTA and CDR2 FQGTGA. This CDR3 is 14 amino acids long. The junction had 9 bases not matched to a gene; V was cut back by 6 bases and J by 7 bases. CDR3 protein: CASRRGRQGNEQFF. The CDR3 DNA reads as TGTGCCAGCAGAAGGGGGCGCCAAGGAAATGAGCAGTTCTTC.

The chain is built from TRBV14 and TRBJ1-2, with D unclear. The CDR3 loop spans 13 amino acids. The V end lost 0 bases, the J end lost 12 bases, and 14 bases lay between the germline ends. Germline V gene data show CDR1 as SGHDN and CDR2 as FVKESK. CDR3 residues: CASSQDAVMPHTF. The CDR3 coding sequence is TGTGCCAGCAGCCAAGATGCGGTTATGCCCCACACCTTC.

This rearrangement joins TRBV6-5 to TRBJ1-5; D is possibly TRBD1 (5 bases). The CDR3 has 14 amino acids. The V and J ends lost 5 bases and 6 bases respectively, with 14 bases between them. In germline, CDR1 is MNHEY, CDR2 SVGAGI. Here the CDR3 reads CASSPARDGQPQHF. The CDR3 DNA sequence: TGTGCCAGCAGTCCCGCCAGGGATGGTCAGCCCCAGCATTTT.

This rearrangement joins TRBV7-8 to TRBJ1-2; 7 bases line up with TRBD1. The CDR3 consists of 14 residues. Germline V CDR1 and CDR2: SGHVS, FQNEAQ. The V segment lost 5 bases and the J segment 4 bases; nucleotides outside the gene matches: 7. In nucleotides, the CDR3 is TGTGCCAGCAGCCCAACAGGGGTTAGCTATGGCTACACCTTC. Its translation: CASSPTGVSYGYTF.

This clone was observed once. The CDR3 loop is CASSTGDRGPSTDTQYF. The CDR3 DNA reads as TGTGCCAGCAGCACGGGGGACAGGGGGCCTAGCACAGATACGCAGTATTTT. The chain joins TRBV21-1 to TRBJ2-3; the table's TRBD1 call for D was not verified on the DNA. TRBV21-1 is shown as a pseudogene. CDR3 length equals 17 residues.